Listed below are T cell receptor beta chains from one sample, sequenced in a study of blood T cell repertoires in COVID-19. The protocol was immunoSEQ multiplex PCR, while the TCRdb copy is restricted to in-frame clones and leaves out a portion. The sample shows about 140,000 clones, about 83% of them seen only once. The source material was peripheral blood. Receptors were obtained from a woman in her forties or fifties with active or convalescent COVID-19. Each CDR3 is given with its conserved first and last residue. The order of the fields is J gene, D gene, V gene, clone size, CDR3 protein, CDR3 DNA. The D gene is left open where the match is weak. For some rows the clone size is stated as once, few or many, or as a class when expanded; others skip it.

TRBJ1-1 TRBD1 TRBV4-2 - CASSQGQGTEAFF TGTGCCAGCAGCCAGGGACAGGGGACTGAAGCTTTCTTT
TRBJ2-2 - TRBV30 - CAWSKGQINTGELFF TGTGCCTGGAGTAAGGGGCAGATAAACACCGGGGAGCTGTTTTTT
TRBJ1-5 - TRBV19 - CASSPRPYPLSNQPQHF TGTGCCAGTAGTCCTCGTCCCTATCCCCTTAGCAATCAGCCCCAGCATTTT
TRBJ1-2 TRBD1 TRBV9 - CASSVDPGQGVSPYGYTF TGTGCCAGCAGCGTCGATCCGGGACAGGGGGTGTCTCCCTATGGCTACACCTTC
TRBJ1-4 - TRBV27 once CASSIREGRNEKLFF TGTGCCAGCAGTATCAGGGAGGGTAGAAATGAAAAACTGTTTTTT
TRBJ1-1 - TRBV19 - CASSIVVTAYTEAFF TGTGCCAGTAGTATTGTGGTAACAGCCTACACTGAAGCTTTCTTT
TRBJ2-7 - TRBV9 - CASSVAGAATYEQYF TGTGCCAGCAGCGTAGCTGGGGCAGCTACCTACGAGCAGTACTTC
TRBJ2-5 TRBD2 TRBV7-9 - CASSSTTSRETQYF TGTGCCAGCAGCTCTACGACTAGCCGGGAGACCCAGTACTTC
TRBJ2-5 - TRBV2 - CASSSGLMYQETQYF TGTGCCAGCAGTTCGGGACTTATGTACCAAGAGACCCAGTACTTC
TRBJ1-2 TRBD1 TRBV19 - CASRYLPGQGYGYTF TGTGCCAGTAGATACCTACCGGGACAGGGGTATGGCTACACCTTC
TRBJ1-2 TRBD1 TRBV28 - CASSFLNIRTGTNYGYTF TGTGCCAGCAGTTTCCTCAATATAAGGACAGGAACTAACTATGGCTACACCTTC
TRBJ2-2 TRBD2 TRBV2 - CASRGLAGFGELFF TGTGCCAGCAGAGGACTAGCGGGCTTCGGGGAGCTGTTTTTT
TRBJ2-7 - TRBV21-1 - CASSYHRGLREQYF TGTGCCAGCAGCTATCACAGGGGGCTGAGGGAGCAGTACTTC
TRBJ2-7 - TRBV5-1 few CASSSSSYEQYF TGCGCCAGCAGCTCCAGCTCCTACGAGCAGTACTTC
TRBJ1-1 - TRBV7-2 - CASSHDRNTEAFF TGTGCCAGCAGCCACGACAGAAACACTGAAGCTTTCTTT
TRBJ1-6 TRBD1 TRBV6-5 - CASSWKRQGNSPLHF TGTGCCAGCAGCTGGAAGAGACAGGGGAATTCACCCCTCCACTTT
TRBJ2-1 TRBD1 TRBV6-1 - CASSETQAGGYNEQFF TGTGCCAGCAGTGAGACTCAAGCAGGGGGTTACAATGAGCAGTTCTTC
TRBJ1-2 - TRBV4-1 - CASSQRNQGPAQGRSYTF TGCGCCAGCAGCCAACGCAACCAGGGCCCCGCGCAAGGAAGGAGCTACACCTTC
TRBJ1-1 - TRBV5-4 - CASSTTGYTEAFF TGTGCCAGCAGCACGACTGGGTACACTGAAGCTTTCTTT
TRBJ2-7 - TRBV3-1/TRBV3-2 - CASSPLPTAPSEQYF TGTGCCAGCAGCCCTCTTCCGACAGCCCCCTCCGAGCAGTACTTC
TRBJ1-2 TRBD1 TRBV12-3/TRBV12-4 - CASSPGTVYGYTF TGTGCCAGCAGTCCAGGGACAGTCTATGGCTACACCTTC
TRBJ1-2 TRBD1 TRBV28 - CASSLMGQGGYTF TGTGCCAGCAGTTTAATGGGACAGGGGGGCTACACCTTC
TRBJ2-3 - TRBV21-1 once CASRGQGAADTQYF TGTGCCAGCAGGGGACAGGGGGCCGCAGATACGCAGTATTTT
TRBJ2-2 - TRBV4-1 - CASSLRGRAGELFF TGCGCCAGCAGCCTCCGTGGTCGGGCCGGGGAGCTGTTTTTT
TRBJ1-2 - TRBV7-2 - CASSPVAEGIYGYTF TGTGCCAGCAGCCCGGTGGCAGAGGGAATCTATGGCTACACCTTC
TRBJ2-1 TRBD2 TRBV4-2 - CASSQVVRTSGDYNEQFF TGTGCCAGCAGCCAAGTTGTCCGGACTAGCGGGGATTACAATGAGCAGTTCTTC